This entry lists 15 T cell receptor beta chains sequenced from one sample in a study of cytomegalovirus exposure and HLA in healthy donors. Researchers ran the PCR with 60 Vbeta and 13 Jbeta primers. The repertoire was sequenced with immunoSEQ multiplex PCR; TCRdb's copy has only in-frame clones and lacks some. The table includes 100,000 to 150,000 clones, around 70% detected once. Sequenced sample: PBMCs. These receptors were obtained from a woman aged 35 to 49 in good health and CMV-seronegative.

In this sample, this clone turned up a few times. This rearrangement joins TRBV29-1 to TRBJ2-3; 9 positions match TRBD1. CDR1 is SQVTM, CDR2 ANQGSEA, per germline. V gave up 7 bases and J gave up 5 bases; unmatched junction bases: 4. The CDR3 is made up of 12 amino acids. The CDR3 loop reads CSEGQGGDTQYF. CDR3 nucleotides: TGCAGCGAGGGACAGGGAGGAGATACGCAGTATTTT.

This clone showed up just a few times. This chain joins TRBV12-5 and TRBJ2-5; D call uncertain. Looked up from germline, CDR1 is LGHNT and CDR2 is FRNRAP. V lost 6 bases and J 1 base, leaving 12 bases between the germline ends. This CDR3 has 14 amino acids. The CDR3 sequence is CASGLTVPQETQYF. CDR3 DNA sequence: TGTGCTAGTGGCCTCACGGTTCCCCAAGAGACCCAGTACTTC.

The V and J genes are TRBV9 and TRBJ2-5; the D gene is possibly TRBD2 (6 bases). The J call could be wrong; TRBJ2-7 is a better fit for the DNA end. This CDR3 contains 14 residues. Per germline, CDR1 SGDLS and CDR2 YYNGEE. Here the CDR3 reads CASSSGTETYEQYF. The DNA of the CDR3 is TGTGCCAGCTCCTCCGGGACTGAAACCTACGAGCAGTACTTC.

This sequence joins TRBV6-5 and TRBJ2-1, with D tentatively TRBD1 (6 bases). Germline assignment: CDR1 MNHEY and CDR2 SVGAGI. CDR3 length equals 13 residues. V gave up 5 bases and J gave up 7 bases, with 12 bases separating them. CDR3 coding DNA: TGTGCCAGCAGTCCCCCTCAGGGGAATGAGCAGTTCTTC. Translated: CASSPPQGNEQFF.

This chain uses TRBV19 with TRBJ2-7; TRBD1 is a possible D gene (6 bases). The CDR3 loop spans 13 amino acids. V lost 3 bases and J lost 7, with 13 bases in between. Germline V gene lookup returns CDR1 LNHDA and CDR2 SQIVND (reference sequence). For the CDR3, the DNA is TGTGCCAGTAGTATCCTGGGGGCAGGGGAGCAGTACTTC. It encodes CASSILGAGEQYF. Full variable domain (rest looked up from reference TRBV19 and TRBJ2-7): DGGITQSPKYLFRKEGQNVTLSCEQNLNHDAMYWYRQDPGQGLRLIYYSQIVNDFQKGDIAEGYSVSREKKESFPLTVTSAQKNPTAFYLCASSILGAGEQYFGPGTRLTVT.

In this sample, this clone turned up once. This chain joins TRBV7-2 and TRBJ1-2, with a tentative D call TRBD1 (6 bases). Looked up from germline, CDR1 is SGHTA and CDR2 is FQGNSA. The CDR3 covers 13 residues. Between the trimmed V and J ends, which lost 1 base and 5 bases, there was a span of 8 bases. For the CDR3, the DNA is TGTGCCAGCAGCTTAGGCAGGGGATATGGCTACACCTTC. Its protein is CASSLGRGYGYTF.

This chain joins TRBV7-3 and TRBJ2-3; possible D gene TRBD2, 5 bases. V was cut by 1 base and J by 4 bases, with 12 bases left in between. The germline CDR1 and CDR2 sequences are SGHTA and FQGTGA. The CDR3 sequence is 15 residues long. This CDR3 is CASSLNQAGPDTQYF. The DNA for the CDR3 is TGTGCCAGCAGCTTAAATCAGGCGGGTCCAGATACGCAGTATTTT.

This chain joins TRBV18 and TRBJ1-1; D perhaps matches TRBD1 (5 bases). Per germline, CDR1 KGHSH and CDR2 LQKENI. V was pared by 2 bases and J by 5 bases, with 15 bases between. The CDR3 totals 15 residues. CDR3 residues: CASSPGRGGRTEAFF. In DNA, the CDR3 is TGTGCCAGCTCACCAGGAAGGGGAGGTCGGACTGAAGCTTTCTTT.

The CDR3 region is CASSQPGQGSYGYTF. In nucleotides, the CDR3 is TGCGCCAGCAGCCAACCGGGACAGGGGAGCTATGGCTACACCTTC. The chain uses TRBV4-1 and TRBJ1-2; 10 nucleotides line up with TRBD1. In germline, CDR1 is MGHRA, CDR2 YSYEKL. This CDR3 is 15 amino acids long. Unmatched junction bases numbered 4, after V lost 2 bases and J lost 4 bases.

The genes are TRBV7-2 and TRBJ2-2; D gene ambiguous. With 1 base removed from V and 6 bases from J, the gap between germline ends came to 12 bases. The CDR3 is 15 residues long. Germline assignment: CDR1 SGHTA and CDR2 FQGNSA. This CDR3 is CASSLGFLQSGELFF. CDR3 DNA: TGTGCCAGCAGCTTAGGATTTCTTCAGTCCGGGGAGCTGTTTTTT.

As for this clone: At one boundary the junction diverges from the germline segment, which might be a read error. The chain recombines TRBV7-7 with TRBJ2-2; 11 nucleotides align to TRBD1. Germline V lookup: CDR1 SSHAT, CDR2 FNYEAQ (reference sequence). The CDR3 is made up of 16 amino acids. As DNA, the CDR3 is TGTGCTAGCAGTCCTACCGGGACAGGGGGCACCGGGGAGCTGTTTTTT. Protein product: CASSPTGTGGTGELFF.

This rearrangement joins TRBV19 to TRBJ1-1; TRBD1 matches 7 bases. V was pared by 9 bases and J by 1 base, with 17 bases of the junction left unmatched. Germline V lookup: CDR1 LNHDA, CDR2 SQIVND (reference sequence). There are 17 residues in the CDR3. CDR3 loop: CASYYSQGPGGNTEAFF. CDR3 coding DNA: TGTGCCAGCTATTACTCACAGGGGCCCGGGGGGAACACTGAAGCTTTCTTT.

This clone was found once. The chain recombines TRBV19 with TRBJ1-2; possibly TRBD1 for D (6 bases). Germline V gene data show CDR1 as LNHDA and CDR2 as SQIVND (reference sequence). The CDR3 covers 16 residues. V was trimmed by 10 bases and J by 0 bases, leaving 21 bases between them. The CDR3 loop is CATQPMDSSSNYGYTF. In DNA form, the CDR3 reads TGTGCCACCCAACCAATGGACAGCAGTTCTAACTATGGCTACACCTTC.

This chain connects TRBV6-8 to TRBJ2-1, with a possible D match to TRBD2 (6 bases). The germline V and J ends were trimmed by 6 bases and 12 bases, with 9 bases remaining between them. The CDR3 spans 10 residues. Germline-derived CDR1 and CDR2 are MNHGY and SAAAGT. CDR3 amino acids: CASRGLWQFF. The DNA of the CDR3 is TGTGCCAGCAGGGGACTCTGGCAGTTCTTC.

V gene TRBV29-1 combines with J gene TRBJ2-1, with TRBD1 matching over 9 bases. V trimming: 3 bases; J trimming: 7 bases; junction bases outside the gene matches: 10. The CDR3 has 15 residues. Per germline, CDR1 SQVTM and CDR2 ANQGSEA. The CDR3 spells CSVESAGQGINEQFF. The CDR3 bases are TGCAGCGTTGAGAGTGCGGGACAGGGAATTAATGAGCAGTTCTTC.